This T cell receptor (beta chain) was recorded in a study of T-cell reconstitution after alpha-beta-depleted transplantation in children. This clonotype was recorded at least ten times. The TCRbeta library was prepared with unique molecular identifiers. TCRdb used MiXCR to reprocess the PCR reads, holding one entry per CDR3 protein. Of 250,000 to 350,000 distinct CDR3 sequences in the sample, 9.9% were seen once. The germline V and J ends were trimmed by 0 bases and 5 bases, with 11 bases remaining between them. Germline assignment: CDR1 LNHNV and CDR2 YYDKDF (reference sequence). CDR3 size: 14 residues.

This receptor was identified in a human donor who donated a stem cell graft to a child with SCID. The chain links TRBV15 to TRBJ2-7; no reliable D call. The sequencing here drew on PBMCs from the stem cell graft donor, taken from the stem cell graft. CDR3: CATSRDTVSHEQYF. The CDR3 nucleotides are TGTGCCACCAGCAGAGATACAGTATCCCACGAGCAGTACTTC.